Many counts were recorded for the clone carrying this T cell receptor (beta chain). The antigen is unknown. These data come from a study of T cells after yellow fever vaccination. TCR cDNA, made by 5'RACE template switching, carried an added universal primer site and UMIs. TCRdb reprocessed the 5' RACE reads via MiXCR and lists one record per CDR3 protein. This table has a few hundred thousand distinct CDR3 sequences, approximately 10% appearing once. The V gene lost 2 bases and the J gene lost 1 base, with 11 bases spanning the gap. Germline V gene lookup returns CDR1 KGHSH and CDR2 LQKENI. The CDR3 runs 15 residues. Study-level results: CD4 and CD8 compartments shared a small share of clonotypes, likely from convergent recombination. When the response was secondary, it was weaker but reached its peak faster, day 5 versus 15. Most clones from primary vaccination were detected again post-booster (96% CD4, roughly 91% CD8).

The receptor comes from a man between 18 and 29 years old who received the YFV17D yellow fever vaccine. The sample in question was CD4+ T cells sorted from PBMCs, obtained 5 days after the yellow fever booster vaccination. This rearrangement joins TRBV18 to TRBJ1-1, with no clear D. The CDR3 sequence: CASSPYVAENTEAFF. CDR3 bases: TGTGCCAGCTCACCATACGTCGCGGAGAACACTGAAGCTTTCTTT.